One sample yielded the 13 T cell receptor beta chains listed below, sequenced in a study of blood T cells in healthy people across ages. It was with a sample-barcoded 5' primer and a J-beta primer mix that a second PCR of roughly 7 to 12 cycles was run. Using its own MiXCR run on the 5' RACE reads, TCRdb lists one record per CDR3 protein. The sample yields about 970,000 distinct CDR3 sequences, roughly 47% seen once. The sequencing sample was made of blood. The receptors here all came from an older woman in good health.

This clonotype has ten or more counts. The chain is built from TRBV6-6 and TRBJ2-7; D remains unclear. From germline, CDR1 is MNHNY and CDR2 SVGAGI (reference sequence). The V gene lost 3 bases and the J gene lost 3 bases, with 9 bases spanning the gap. The CDR3 sequence is 13 residues long. This CDR3 is CASSYERLYEQYF. The CDR3 nucleotides are TGTGCCAGCAGTTATGAACGGCTCTACGAGCAGTACTTC.

V is TRBV13 and J is TRBJ2-6; 9 bases are shared with TRBD2. The CDR3 is 19 residues long. The V segment lost 0 bases and the J segment 5 bases; nucleotides outside the gene matches: 11. Looked up from germline, CDR1 is PRHDT and CDR2 is FYEKMQ (reference sequence). For the CDR3, the DNA is TGTGCCAGCAGCTTAGGTCTAGCGGGACCCGTAACCCGGGCCAACGTCCTGACTTTC. It yields the protein CASSLGLAGPVTRANVLTF.

V is TRBV20-1 and J is TRBJ2-1, with 10 bases matching TRBD2. CDR1 and CDR2 from the germline V gene are DFQATT and SNEGSKA (reference sequence). CDR3 length: 15 amino acids. The trim removed 5 bases at V and 3 bases at J, leaving 7 bases unmatched. The CDR3 protein is CSAASGTSDYNEQFF. In nucleotides, the CDR3 is TGCAGTGCTGCCTCCGGGACTAGCGACTACAATGAGCAGTTCTTC.

The rearrangement uses TRBV6-2 or TRBV6-3 and TRBJ2-7, with a possible D match to TRBD1 (7 bases). V lost 6 bases, J lost 3 bases, and 21 bases lay in between. CDR3 length: 16 amino acids. CDR1 MNHEY and CDR2 SVGEGT come from the germline V gene. CDR3 protein: CASSPHDRRDSYEQYF. In DNA form, the CDR3 reads TGTGCCAGCAGCCCCCATGACAGGCGGGACAGCTACGAGCAGTACTTC.

V and J are TRBV25-1 and TRBJ2-3; the D gene is possibly TRBD1 (5 bases). Trimming left V 3 bases short and J 2 bases short, with 15 bases between. The CDR3 runs to 16 residues. Germline values: CDR1 MGHDK, CDR2 SYGVNS. The DNA of the CDR3 is TGTGCCAGCAGTGATCCAAGACAGCGAAACACAGATACGCAGTATTTT. This encodes CASSDPRQRNTDTQYF.

This clonotype appeared a few times. The rearrangement joins TRBV28 to TRBJ2-3; 8 positions match TRBD2. Germline CDR1 MDHEN, CDR2 SYDVKM. The CDR3 spans 15 residues. The V and J ends lost 6 bases and 5 bases, in that order; junction bases with no gene match: 10. DNA of the CDR3: TGTGCCAGCAGGCCAGGGGCGGGAGGTGGAGATACGCAGTATTTT. Its translation is CASRPGAGGGDTQYF. The whole variable domain, remainder taken from reference TRBV28 and TRBJ2-3, is DVKVTQSSRYLVKRTGEKVFLECVQDMDHENMFWYRQDPGLGLRLIYFSYDVKMKEKGDIPEGYSVSREKKERFSLILESASTNQTSMYLCASRPGAGGGDTQYFGPGTRLTVL.

The gene calls are TRBV5-1 and TRBJ2-3, with 8 bases identical to TRBD2. The V gene's germline CDR1 is SGHRS and CDR2 YFSETQ. The CDR3 consists of 16 residues. J gave up 3 bases and V 1 base, and 7 bases lay outside the gene matches. The CDR3: CASSLISAGVTDTQYF. In DNA, the CDR3 is TGCGCCAGCAGCTTGATATCAGCGGGAGTGACAGATACGCAGTATTTT.

As to this clonotype: A junction end diverges from the germline sequence, so it may reflect a read error. CDR3 sequence: CASSLAGKDGYTF. CDR3 DNA: TGTGCCAGCAGTTTAGCAGGGAAAGATGGCTACACCTTC. The V gene is TRBV11-2, the J gene TRBJ1-2; TRBD1 is a possible D gene (5 bases). The CDR3 is made up of 13 amino acids. Per germline, CDR1 SGHAT and CDR2 FQNNGV.

This clonotype was picked up many times. DNA of the CDR3: TGCAGTGTTCAGGGCGGGACTTTCACAGATACGCAGTATTTT. Translated, it gives CSVQGGTFTDTQYF. The chain recombines TRBV29-1 with TRBJ2-3, with D maybe TRBD2 (6 bases). The CDR3 sequence is 14 residues long. The germline V gene encodes CDR1 SQVTM and CDR2 ANQGSEA.

As regards this clonotype: Germline and junction disagree at one end, which may indicate a read error. This chain uses TRBV6-6 with TRBJ2-3, with TRBD2 as a possible D gene (5 bases). The germline V gene encodes CDR1 MNHNY and CDR2 SVGAGI (reference sequence). The CDR3 is 13 residues long. The CDR3 bases are TGCGCCAGCGCCGGGGATGGCACAGATACGCAGTATTTT. Amino acids: CASAGDGTDTQYF.

The chain has TRBV5-6 and TRBJ2-5; unclear D gene. Trimming cost V 4 bases and J 11 bases, with 18 bases left between them. This CDR3 has 13 residues. Germline loops: CDR1 SGHDT, CDR2 YYEEEE. The CDR3, as DNA: TGTGCCAGCAGCGGCGGATGGGCCCATGAGCAGTACTTC. Protein product: CASSGGWAHEQYF.

The chain carries TRBV20-1 and TRBJ2-4; perhaps TRBD1 as D (7 bases). The tail of the sequence fits TRBJ2-7 better, so the J call may be wrong. The V gene's germline CDR1 is DFQATT and CDR2 SNEGSKA (reference sequence). This CDR3 spans 15 amino acids. CDR3 residues: CSAKPGQGGFYEQYF. The CDR3 nucleotides read TGCAGTGCAAAACCGGGCCAGGGGGGATTCTACGAGCAGTACTTC.

This clonotype has only one observation. The chain links TRBV27 to TRBJ1-5; D not certain. Between the trimmed V and J ends, which lost 1 base and 2 bases, there was a span of 12 bases. There are 16 residues in the CDR3. CDR1 is MNHEY and CDR2 is SMNVEV in the germline V gene (reference sequence). The CDR3 sequence: CASSLLAGDGNQPQHF. Written as DNA, the CDR3 is TGTGCCAGCAGTTTATTAGCCGGGGATGGCAATCAGCCCCAGCATTTT.